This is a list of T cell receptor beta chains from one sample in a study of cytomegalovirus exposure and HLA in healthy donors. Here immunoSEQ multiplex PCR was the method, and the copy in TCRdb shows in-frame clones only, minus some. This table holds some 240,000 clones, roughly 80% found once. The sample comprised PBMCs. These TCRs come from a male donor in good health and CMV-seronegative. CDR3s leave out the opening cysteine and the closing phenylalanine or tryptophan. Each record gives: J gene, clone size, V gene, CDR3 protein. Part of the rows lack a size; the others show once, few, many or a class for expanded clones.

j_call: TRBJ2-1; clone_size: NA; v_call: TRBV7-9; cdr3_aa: ASQDGTVDNEQF
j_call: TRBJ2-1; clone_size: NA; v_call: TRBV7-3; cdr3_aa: ASSLGPPGSGYRSYNEQF
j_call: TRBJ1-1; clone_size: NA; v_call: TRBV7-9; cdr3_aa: SSSLTITEAF
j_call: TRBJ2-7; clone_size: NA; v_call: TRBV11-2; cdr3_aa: ASSLADRVLYEQY
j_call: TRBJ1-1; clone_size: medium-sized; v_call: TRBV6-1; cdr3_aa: ASSEQGNTEAF
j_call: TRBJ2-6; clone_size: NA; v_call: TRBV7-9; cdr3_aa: ASSPSGYGANVLT
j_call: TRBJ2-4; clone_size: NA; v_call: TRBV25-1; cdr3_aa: ASSAGGTWAKNIQY
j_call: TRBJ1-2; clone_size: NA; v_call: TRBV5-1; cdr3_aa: ASSLADGYGYT
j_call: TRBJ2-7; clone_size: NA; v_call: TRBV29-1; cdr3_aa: SVAAGGQYEQY
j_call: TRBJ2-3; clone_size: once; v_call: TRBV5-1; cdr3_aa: ASSPVLRASTDTQY
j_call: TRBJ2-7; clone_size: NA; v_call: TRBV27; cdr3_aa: ASSLATGEQY
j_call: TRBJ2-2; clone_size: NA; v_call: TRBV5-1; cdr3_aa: ASSPSGSRVNTGELF
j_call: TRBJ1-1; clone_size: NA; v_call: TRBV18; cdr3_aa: ASSPLGAGTGHITEAF
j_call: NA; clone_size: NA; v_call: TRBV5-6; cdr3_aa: ASSIPGFPYEQY
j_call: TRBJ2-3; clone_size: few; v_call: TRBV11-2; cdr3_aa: ASSRTSGRGSGTQY
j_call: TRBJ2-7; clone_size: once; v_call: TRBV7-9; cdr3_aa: ASSQTSKSYEQY
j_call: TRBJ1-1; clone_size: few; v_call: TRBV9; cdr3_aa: ASSVDQGEAF
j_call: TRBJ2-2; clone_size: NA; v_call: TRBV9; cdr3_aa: ASSVAASGSTGELF
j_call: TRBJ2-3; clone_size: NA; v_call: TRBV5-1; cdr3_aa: ASSLGGLAGDSDTQY
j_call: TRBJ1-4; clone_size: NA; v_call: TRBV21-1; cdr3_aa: ASSKGPDIRKQLF
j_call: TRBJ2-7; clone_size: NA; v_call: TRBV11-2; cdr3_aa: ASSPRPTGTYEQY
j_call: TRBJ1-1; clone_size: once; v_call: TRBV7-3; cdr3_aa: ASSPRPPPGVMLF
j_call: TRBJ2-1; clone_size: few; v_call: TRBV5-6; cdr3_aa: ASSLAQGGQF
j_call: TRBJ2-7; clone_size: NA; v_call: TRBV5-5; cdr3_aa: ASSARQERYEQY
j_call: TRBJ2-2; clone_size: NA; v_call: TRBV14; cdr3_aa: ASSLVTGDTGELF
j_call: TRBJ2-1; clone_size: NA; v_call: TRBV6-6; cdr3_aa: ASRTQGFYEQF
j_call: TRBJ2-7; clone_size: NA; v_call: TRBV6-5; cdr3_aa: ATSGDSSYEQY
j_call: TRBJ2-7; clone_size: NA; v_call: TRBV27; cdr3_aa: ASSFGQGPTYEQY
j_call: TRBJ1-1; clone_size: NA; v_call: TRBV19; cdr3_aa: ASVHHREKNTEAF
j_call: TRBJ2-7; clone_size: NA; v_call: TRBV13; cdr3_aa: ASSARRTSGRTYEQY
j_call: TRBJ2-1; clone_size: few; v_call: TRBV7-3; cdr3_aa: ASSLTSARDNEQF
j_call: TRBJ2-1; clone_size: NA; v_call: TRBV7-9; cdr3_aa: ASSLAIVGGGYNEQF
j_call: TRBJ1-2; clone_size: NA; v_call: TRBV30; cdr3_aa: AWRGDSPYGYT